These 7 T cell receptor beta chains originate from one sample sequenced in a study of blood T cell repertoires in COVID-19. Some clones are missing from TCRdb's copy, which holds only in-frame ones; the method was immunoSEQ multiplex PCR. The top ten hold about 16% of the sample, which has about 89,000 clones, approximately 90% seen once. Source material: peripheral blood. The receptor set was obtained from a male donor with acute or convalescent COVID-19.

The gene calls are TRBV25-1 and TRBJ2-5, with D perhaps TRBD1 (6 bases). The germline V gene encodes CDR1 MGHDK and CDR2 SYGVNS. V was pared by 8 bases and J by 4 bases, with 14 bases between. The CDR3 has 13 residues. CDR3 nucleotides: TGTGCCAGCCTTAAGTCAGGGGCAGAGACCCAGTACTTC. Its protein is CASLKSGAETQYF. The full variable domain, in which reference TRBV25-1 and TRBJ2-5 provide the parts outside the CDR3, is EADIYQTPRYLVIGTGKKITLECSQTMGHDKMYWYQQDPGMELHLIHYSYGVNSTEKGDLSSESTVSRIRTEHFPLTLESARPSHTSQYLCASLKSGAETQYFGPGTRLLVL.

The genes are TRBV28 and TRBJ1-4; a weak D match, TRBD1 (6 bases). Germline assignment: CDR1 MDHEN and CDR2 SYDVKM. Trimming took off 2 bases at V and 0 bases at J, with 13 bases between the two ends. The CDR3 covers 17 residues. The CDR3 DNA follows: TGTGCCAGCAGTTTAGAAGGGGGAGCCGCAACTAATGAAAAACTGTTTTTT. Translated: CASSLEGGAATNEKLFF.

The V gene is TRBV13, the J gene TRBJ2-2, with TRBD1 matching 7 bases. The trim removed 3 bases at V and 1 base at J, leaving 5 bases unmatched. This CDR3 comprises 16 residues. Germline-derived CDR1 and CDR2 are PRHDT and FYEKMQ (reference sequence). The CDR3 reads CASSFQTGMNTGELFF. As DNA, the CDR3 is TGTGCCAGCAGCTTCCAGACAGGGATGAACACCGGGGAGCTGTTTTTT.

CDR3 amino acids: CASSTEDRVNYEQYF. In DNA form, the CDR3 reads TGTGCCAGCAGCACCGAGGACAGGGTGAACTACGAGCAGTACTTC. The chain employs TRBV5-4 and TRBJ2-7; 8 nucleotides align to TRBD1. Germline V gives CDR1 SGHNT, CDR2 YYREEE (reference sequence). CDR3 length equals 15 residues. V lost 4 bases and J lost 3; bases outside the gene matches: 9. The whole variable domain, filled in from reference TRBV5-4 and TRBJ2-7, reads ETGVTQSPTHLIKTRGQQVTLRCSSQSGHNTVSWYQQALGQGPQFIFQYYREEENGRGNFPPRFSGLQFPNYSSELNVNALELDDSALYLCASSTEDRVNYEQYFGPGTRLTVT.

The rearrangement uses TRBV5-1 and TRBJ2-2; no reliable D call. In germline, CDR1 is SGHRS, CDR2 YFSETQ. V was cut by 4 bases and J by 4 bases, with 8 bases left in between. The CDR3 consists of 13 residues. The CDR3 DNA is TGCGCCAGCAGCCTCCCAGGCACCGGGGAGCTGTTTTTT. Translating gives CASSLPGTGELFF.

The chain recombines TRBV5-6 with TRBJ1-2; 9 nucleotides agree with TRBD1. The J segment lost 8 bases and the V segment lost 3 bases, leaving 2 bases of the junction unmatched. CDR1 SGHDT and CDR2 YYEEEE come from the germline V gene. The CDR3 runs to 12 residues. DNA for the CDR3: TGTGCCAGCAGCTACACAGGGGGCGGCTACACCTTC. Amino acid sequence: CASSYTGGGYTF.

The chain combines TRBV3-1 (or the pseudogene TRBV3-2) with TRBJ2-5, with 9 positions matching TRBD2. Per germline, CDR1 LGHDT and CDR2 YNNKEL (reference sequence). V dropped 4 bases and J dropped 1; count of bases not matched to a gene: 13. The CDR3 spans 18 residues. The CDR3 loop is CASSLKGRKRGVQETQYF. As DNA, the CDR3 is TGTGCCAGCAGCCTTAAGGGGAGGAAGCGGGGGGTCCAAGAGACCCAGTACTTC.